This is a list of T cell receptor beta chains from one sample in a study of OX40 agonist ivuxolimab in advanced cancers. The data were produced by immunoSEQ multiplex PCR, yet TCRdb's version contains in-frame clones alone and is incomplete. The sample has 50,000 to 70,000 clones; about 89% are singletons. This specimen consisted of CD4+ or CD8+ T cells sorted from blood, obtained in a trial of the OX40 agonist ivuxolimab. Receptors were obtained from an adult with an advanced solid tumor such as melanoma, head and neck, liver or kidney cancer. Each CDR3 is given with its conserved first and last residue. D genes are given only for firm matches. The size field is filled for only some rows; it gives once, few, many or a size class.

>TRBJ1-2|TRBV28|few|-
CASIGAKPNYGYTF
TGTGCCAGCATTGGGGCGAAACCTAACTATGGCTACACCTTC
>TRBJ2-3|TRBV5-1|-|TRBD2
CASSLPDASGPGGTQYF
TGCGCCAGCAGCCTTCCCGATGCTAGCGGGCCCGGGGGTACGCAGTATTTT
>TRBJ2-3|TRBV30|once|-
CAWSRKGLTDTQYF
TGTGCCTGGAGTAGGAAAGGATTGACAGATACGCAGTATTTT
>TRBJ1-6|TRBV5-1|-|TRBD1
CASRWTGRFSYNSPLHF
TGCGCCAGCAGATGGACAGGGCGATTCTCCTATAATTCACCCCTCCACTTT
>TRBJ1-2|TRBV4-1|-|-
CASSQDNRGANYGYTF
TGCGCCAGCAGCCAAGATAACCGGGGTGCTAACTATGGCTACACCTTC
>TRBJ2-7|TRBV18|-|TRBD1
CASSPLSGTVYEQYF
TGTGCCAGCTCACCACTCTCAGGGACAGTATACGAGCAGTACTTC
>TRBJ2-7|TRBV7-9|-|-
CASSFWTSGSNEQYF
TGTGCCAGCAGCTTTTGGACCTCCGGCTCGAACGAGCAGTACTTC
>TRBJ1-2|TRBV6-6|-|-
CASSSPSLTNYGYTF
TGTGCCAGCAGTTCCCCGTCCCTAACCAACTATGGCTACACCTTC
>TRBJ2-3|TRBV4-1|-|-
CASSQLPRPSTDTQYF
TGCGCCAGCAGCCAATTGCCTAGACCCAGCACAGATACGCAGTATTTT
>TRBJ2-2|TRBV6-6|-|-
CASSWPRGPETGELFF
TGTGCCAGCAGTTGGCCACGGGGGCCGGAGACCGGGGAGCTGTTTTTT
>TRBJ2-7|TRBV25-1|-|-
CASSERARYEQYF
TGTGCCAGCAGTGAGAGGGCTCGGTACGAGCAGTACTTC
>TRBJ2-1|TRBV5-1|-|-
CASSSTQGPYNEQFF
TGCGCCAGCAGCTCAACACAGGGCCCCTACAATGAGCAGTTCTTC
>TRBJ1-2|TRBV19|-|-
CASSSYTGWFLNYGYTF
TGTGCCAGTAGTTCCTATACGGGCTGGTTTTTAAACTATGGCTACACCTTC
>TRBJ1-1|TRBV5-4|-|-
CASSLVMNTEAFF
TGTGCCAGCAGCTTGGTGATGAACACTGAAGCTTTCTTT
>TRBJ2-7|TRBV6-5|once|-
CASSKTSGQLYEQYF
TGTGCCAGCAGCAAAACGTCGGGACAACTGTACGAGCAGTACTTC
>TRBJ1-1|TRBV30|few|-
CASLERVRNTEAFF
TGTGCCTCTTTGGAGCGGGTGAGGAACACTGAAGCTTTCTTT
>TRBJ2-6|TRBV5-4|-|TRBD1
CASSFYRGTGANVLTF
TGTGCCAGCAGCTTCTACAGGGGAACCGGGGCCAACGTCCTGACTTTC
>TRBJ1-2|TRBV6-1|-|-
CASSDGGGYGYTF
TGTGCCAGCAGTGACGGGGGAGGGTATGGCTACACCTTC
>TRBJ2-1|TRBV6-4|-|TRBD1
CASSRTGGGEQFF
TGTGCCAGCAGTCGGACAGGGGGCGGTGAGCAGTTCTTC
>TRBJ1-1|TRBV2|-|-
CASSELNTEAFF
TGTGCCAGCAGTGAATTGAACACTGAAGCTTTCTTT
>TRBJ2-3|TRBV5-1|-|-
CASSGDARIDTQYF
TGCGCCAGCAGCGGGGACGCACGCATAGATACGCAGTATTTT
>TRBJ1-5|TRBV6-1|once|TRBD1
CASRVLGQGNQPQHF
TGTGCCAGCAGGGTCCTGGGACAGGGTAATCAGCCCCAGCATTTT
>TRBJ2-1|TRBV21-1|-|-
CASSSDGDRNNEQFF
TGTGCCAGCAGCTCCGACGGGGACCGAAACAATGAGCAGTTCTTC
>TRBJ2-1|TRBV7-2|-|-
CASSVLLDNEQFF
TGTGCCAGCAGCGTACTCCTAGACAATGAGCAGTTCTTC